This note documents a single T cell receptor beta chain sequence. Method: immunoSEQ multiplex PCR; TCRdb's copy keeps in-frame clones and lacks some. The sample contains tens of thousands of clones, about 94% of which appear only once. The data belong to a study of technical replicates of blood from several donors. The length of the CDR3 is 14 residues. V lost 3 bases and J lost 4, with 11 bases in between. The germline gives CDR1 SGDLS, CDR2 YYNGEE. The TCR comes from a human donor in good health. The sequencing input was T cells isolated from PBMCs. This chain links TRBV9 with TRBJ1-5; possibly TRBD1 for D (5 bases). DNA for the CDR3: TGTGCCAGCAGCGGCAGGGATAGGAATCAGCCCCAGCATTTT. Translation gives CASSGRDRNQPQHF. Full variable domain (outside the CDR3, taken from reference TRBV9 and TRBJ1-5): DSGVTQTPKHLITATGQRVTLRCSPRSGDLSVYWYQQSLDQGLQFLIQYYNGEERAKGNILERFSAQQFPDLHSELNLSSLELGDSALYFCASSGRDRNQPQHFGDGTRLSIL.